Listed here are 25 T cell receptor beta chains from one sample, sequenced in a study of human T cells and chemical hapten exposure. In TCRdb, the RACE reads were re-called with MiXCR into one record per CDR3 protein. The top ten hold over 1% of the sample, which has tens of thousands of distinct CDR3 sequences, 7.5% to 8% seen once. The time point denotes: pre-sensitization, week 0. Treatment in this sample: therapeutic diphenylcyclopropenone sensitization with weekly scalp DPC. The sequences come from whole blood, collected in connection with sensitization to the hapten diphenylcyclopropenone (DPC). These receptors all come from a woman between 50 and 59 years old with alopecia areata. Some clones in this sample may be carry-over from other donors' samples.

The rearrangement joins TRBV1 to TRBJ2-7; TRBD2, the D gene given by the table, was not confirmed from the DNA. TRBV1 is classified as a pseudogene. The CDR3 consists of 16 residues. DNA for the CDR3: TGCACCAGCAGCCAAGAAGACGGGAGCGGCTCCTACGAGCAGTACTTC. This translates into CTSSQEDGSGSYEQYF.

The J gene is TRBJ1-2, the V gene TRBV24-1; 7 bases agree with TRBD1. Trimming cost V 5 bases and J 4 bases; bases outside gene matches: 9. The CDR3 has 15 residues. Per the germline V gene, CDR1 is KGHDR and CDR2 is SFDVKD. Written as DNA, the CDR3 is TGTGCCACCAGTGCCTCGACCGACAGGGCCTATGGCTACACCTTC. Its protein product is CATSASTDRAYGYTF.

This clonotype came up many times. The chain employs TRBV5-8 and TRBJ1-4; D gene ambiguous. Deletions cut 4 bases from V and 5 bases from J, with 6 bases between. The CDR3 sequence is 12 residues long. Germline V gene lookup returns CDR1 SGHTS and CDR2 YDEGEE. Here the CDR3 DNA reads TGTGCCAGCAGCCAGAAGAATGAAAAACTGTTTTTT. This gives the protein CASSQKNEKLFF.

This clonotype has ten or more counts. The rearrangement joins TRBV6-6 to TRBJ2-2; TRBD1 agrees at 7 bases. V dropped 7 bases and J dropped 3; count of bases not matched to a gene: 8. This CDR3 comprises 15 residues. Germline CDR1 is MNHNY and CDR2 is SVGAGI (reference sequence). CDR3 protein: CASKADRDYTGELFF. The CDR3 DNA sequence: TGTGCCAGCAAGGCCGACAGGGATTACACCGGGGAGCTGTTTTTT.

A word on this clonotype: A much bigger clone sits one base away, suggesting this may be a read error. The chain has TRBV20-1 and TRBJ2-6; a possible D gene is TRBD1 (5 bases). Germline V lookup: CDR1 DFQATT, CDR2 SNEGSKA (reference sequence). CDR3 size: 16 residues. CDR3 sequence (DNA): TGCAGTGCCAAGACCCCGACAGACTCTGGGGACAACGTCCTGACTTTC. Residues: CSAKTPTDSGDNVLTF.

There are many counts of this clonotype. The V gene is TRBV3-1, the J gene TRBJ2-1; 7 bases map to TRBD1. Germline lookup yields CDR1 LGHDT and CDR2 YNNKEL (reference sequence). The trim removed 1 base at V and 6 bases at J, leaving 9 bases unmatched. The CDR3 sequence is 16 residues long. The CDR3 reads CASSQGGRGKINEQFF. In DNA, the CDR3 is TGTGCCAGCAGCCAAGGGGGCAGGGGGAAAATCAATGAGCAGTTCTTC.

The genes are TRBV29-1 and TRBJ1-1; TRBD1 is a possible D gene (5 bases). V lost 4 bases, J lost 0 bases, and 6 bases lay in between. The germline V gene encodes CDR1 SQVTM and CDR2 ANQGSEA. There are 12 residues in the CDR3. Here the CDR3 reads CSVGGVNTEAFF. Written as DNA, the CDR3 is TGCAGCGTTGGGGGGGTGAACACTGAAGCTTTCTTT.

This clonotype was observed at least ten times. The chain links TRBV3-1 to TRBJ1-1; D gene unclear. The V end was cut by 1 base, the J end by 5 bases, with 14 bases between. Germline CDR1 reads LGHDT; CDR2 reads YNNKEL (reference sequence). The CDR3 length is 15 residues. The CDR3 nucleotides are TGTGCCAGCAGCCAAGCGCATGGTTTTACGACTGAAGCTTTCTTT. Its translation is CASSQAHGFTTEAFF. Combining the CDR3 with reference TRBV3-1 and TRBJ1-1 gives the whole variable domain DTAVSQTPKYLVTQMGNDKSIKCEQNLGHDTMYWYKQDSKKFLKIMFSYNNKELIINETVPNRFSPKSPDKAHLNLHINSLELGDSAVYFCASSQAHGFTTEAFFGQGTRLTVV.

This clonotype appeared many times. The V call is TRBV7-9, the J call TRBJ2-1, with D maybe TRBD2 (5 bases). Trimming took 6 bases from V and 10 from J, leaving 16 bases between them. The CDR3 loop spans 13 amino acids. The germline gives CDR1 SEHNR, CDR2 FQNEAQ (reference sequence). CDR3 amino acids: CASSLDYFSEQFF. The CDR3 nucleotides are TGTGCCAGCAGTCTAGACTATTTTAGCGAGCAGTTCTTC.

The CDR3 sequence: CASSPFSVGPSSGANVLTF. Written as DNA, the CDR3 is TGTGCCAGCTCACCATTCTCGGTCGGCCCAAGCTCTGGGGCCAACGTCCTGACTTTC. The V call is TRBV18, the J call TRBJ2-6, with D unresolved. The ends were cut back, 2 bases at V and 0 bases at J, with 17 bases in the middle. Germline V CDR1 and CDR2: KGHSH, LQKENI. The CDR3 loop spans 19 amino acids.

This clonotype was counted only a few times. The chain links TRBV20-1 to TRBJ2-7; 10 bases match TRBD2. V trimming: 4 bases; J trimming: 5 bases; junction bases outside the gene matches: 14. This CDR3 contains 16 residues. Germline V CDR1 and CDR2: DFQATT, SNEGSKA (reference sequence). The DNA of the CDR3 is TGCAGTGCTAATACGGTAGCGGGAGGTTTAAAGGACGAGCAGTACTTC. Protein: CSANTVAGGLKDEQYF.

This clonotype was recorded at least ten times. CDR3 DNA: TGTGCCAGCAGCTTGTGGGACAGACCTTACTATGGCTACACCTTC. Its protein is CASSLWDRPYYGYTF. This sequence joins TRBV5-4 and TRBJ1-2; TRBD1 aligns across 7 bases. Trimming removed 1 base from V and 3 bases from J; junction bases left unmatched: 6. The CDR3 contains 15 residues. Germline V gene sequence: CDR1 SGHNT, CDR2 YYREEE (reference sequence).

The chain uses TRBV20-1 and TRBJ1-2, with 10 positions matching TRBD1. V lost 1 base and J lost 8; bases outside the gene matches: 4. Germline V gene lookup returns CDR1 DFQATT and CDR2 SNEGSKA (reference sequence). There are 13 residues in the CDR3. The CDR3 DNA follows: TGCAGTGCTAGAGCCCGACAGGGGGCGGGCTACACCTTC. Amino acids: CSARARQGAGYTF.

The rearrangement links TRBV4-2 to TRBJ2-7; D perhaps matches TRBD2 (6 bases). The germline CDR1 and CDR2 sequences are LGHNA and YNFKEQ. The V end was cut by 4 bases, the J end by 2 bases, with 15 bases between. The CDR3 runs to 15 residues. This CDR3 is CASSPERARPYEQYF. As DNA, the CDR3 is TGTGCCAGCAGCCCAGAGCGGGCTCGCCCCTACGAGCAGTACTTC.

This clonotype showed up many times. This chain links TRBV11-3 with TRBJ2-2; 8 bases line up with TRBD2. From germline, CDR1 is SGHNT and CDR2 YENEEA. The CDR3 has 17 amino acids. J was trimmed by 1 base and V by 5 bases; bases with no gene match: 9. CDR3: CASSPPGRARNTGELFF. The CDR3 DNA sequence: TGTGCCAGCAGCCCTCCCGGGAGGGCGCGGAACACCGGGGAGCTGTTTTTT.

This clonotype was observed many times. The J gene is TRBJ2-3, the V gene TRBV7-3, with no clear D. The CDR3 is 15 amino acids. Between the trimmed V and J ends, which lost 5 bases and 8 bases, there was a span of 20 bases. Germline V gene lookup returns CDR1 SGHTA and CDR2 FQGTGA. For the CDR3, the DNA is TGTGCCAGCAGCCCAGTGGCTGGTTGGGCCGGTACGCAGTATTTT. Protein product: CASSPVAGWAGTQYF.

This clonotype was seen ten or more times. The V call is TRBV10-3, the J call TRBJ2-1, with D uncertain. CDR3 length: 14 residues. Germline V lookup: CDR1 ENHRY, CDR2 SYGVKD. V was pared by 5 bases and J by 0 bases, with 8 bases between. Here the CDR3 DNA reads TGTGCCATCAGTCAACAGAGCTCCTACAATGAGCAGTTCTTC. Translation: CAISQQSSYNEQFF.

This clonotype was recorded many times. This sequence joins TRBV18 and TRBJ1-1; D is uncertain. Germline V CDR1 and CDR2: KGHSH, LQKENI. V lost 3 bases and J 1 base, leaving 15 bases between the germline ends. This CDR3 comprises 16 residues. This CDR3 is CASSPRPGRENTEAFF. The CDR3 region has the DNA TGTGCCAGCTCACCCCGTCCCGGACGGGAGAACACTGAAGCTTTCTTT.

The sample holds a few counts of this clonotype. This chain joins TRBV27 and TRBJ2-2; D remains unclear. Germline CDR1 and CDR2: MNHEY and SMNVEV (reference sequence). The CDR3 is 16 residues long. Deletions cut 4 bases from V and 2 bases from J, with 14 bases between. The CDR3 protein is CASSYTGFDNTGELFF. CDR3 DNA: TGTGCCAGCAGTTATACTGGGTTTGACAACACCGGGGAGCTGTTTTTT.

This clonotype was counted at least ten times. The rearrangement joins TRBV29-1 to TRBJ1-6; 9 bases map to TRBD1. Germline V lookup: CDR1 SQVTM, CDR2 ANQGSEA. V trimming: 7 bases; J trimming: 9 bases; junction bases outside the gene matches: 7. This CDR3 has 13 amino acids. CDR3 nucleotides: TGCAGCGCAGGACAGGGACAGGGTTCACCCCTCCACTTT. Translated: CSAGQGQGSPLHF.

This clonotype was observed at least ten times. The chain has TRBV29-1 and TRBJ2-1; 7 bases agree with TRBD2. After removal of 6 bases from V and 9 bases from J, the junction contained 8 bases not matched to a gene. The CDR3 loop spans 12 amino acids. CDR1 and CDR2 (germline): SQVTM, ANQGSEA. The CDR3 spells CSVASGRGEQFF. The CDR3 DNA sequence: TGCAGCGTCGCTTCAGGGAGGGGTGAGCAGTTCTTC.

This clonotype has at least ten counts. V is TRBV6-2 or TRBV6-3 and J is TRBJ2-3, with 7 bases that match TRBD2. J lost 1 base, V lost 8 bases, and 12 bases had no gene match. This CDR3 region has 16 residues. Germline V CDR1 and CDR2: MNHEY, SVGEGT. CDR3 DNA: TGTGCCAGCGTCCCCCCGGGAGGTATCGGCACAGATACGCAGTATTTT. This codes for CASVPPGGIGTDTQYF.

This clonotype came up many times. V and J are TRBV18 and TRBJ2-1; D possibly corresponds to TRBD1 (6 bases). This CDR3 is 14 amino acids long. The V gene's germline CDR1 is KGHSH and CDR2 LQKENI. V dropped 3 bases and J dropped 6 bases, with 12 bases sitting between them. The DNA of the CDR3 is TGTGCCAGCTCACCGCAACAGGGTCTCAATGAGCAGTTCTTC. Translating it yields CASSPQQGLNEQFF.

V gene TRBV6-6 combines with J gene TRBJ2-7, with 8 bases matching TRBD1. The CDR3 contains 15 residues. Germline-derived CDR1 and CDR2 are MNHNY and SVGAGI (reference sequence). V shed 0 bases and J 5 bases; nucleotides not matched to a gene: 6. The CDR3 protein is CASSYSRGQGDEQYF. The DNA for the CDR3 is TGTGCCAGCAGTTACTCTCGCGGACAGGGCGACGAGCAGTACTTC.

This clonotype was picked up many times. The chain links TRBV7-6 to TRBJ2-1; D gene uncertain. The CDR3 covers 14 residues. V was cut by 5 bases and J by 10 bases, with 18 bases left in between. Looked up from germline, CDR1 is SGHVS and CDR2 is FNYEAQ. CDR3 DNA sequence: TGTGCCAGCAGCCCCGGACCGGCCCGAAAGGAGCAGTTCTTC. As protein: CASSPGPARKEQFF.